These T cell receptor beta chains were read from a single sample in a study of shared clonotypes between healthy human individuals. Clones were read by immunoSEQ multiplex PCR, and TCRdb kept only the in-frame ones, dropping some. The table includes millions of clones, about 92% detected once. Material: naive CD8+ T cells from PBMCs. The receptors shown here come from a man aged 18 to 30 in good health. Some clones in this sample may be carry-over from other donors' samples. Each CDR3 is given with its conserved first and last residue. A D gene is named only where the DNA matches it firmly. Rows may omit the clone size; those that give it use once, few, many or a size class.

d_gene	v_gene	abundance	j_gene	CDR3nt	CDR3aa
-	TRBV4-1	-	TRBJ2-7	TGCGCCAGCAGCCAAGATCTGGGCAGGGGAAGGGACGAGCAGTACTTC	CASSQDLGRGRDEQYF
-	TRBV7-9	-	TRBJ2-4	TGTGCCAGCAGCTTGGGCCGGGCCAACCAAAACATTCAGTACTTC	CASSLGRANQNIQYF
-	TRBV5-6	-	TRBJ1-1	TGTGCCAGCAGCTTGGGTGGCGTGATGAACACTGAAGCTTTCTTT	CASSLGGVMNTEAFF
-	TRBV29-1	-	TRBJ2-7	TGCAGCGTTGAGGAGGGGGTATCCTACGAGCAGTACTTC	CSVEEGVSYEQYF
-	TRBV29-1	once	TRBJ1-2	TGCAGCGTCCCAATCCCTTATGGCTACACCTTC	CSVPIPYGYTF
-	TRBV6-6	-	TRBJ1-5	TGTGCCAGCAGTTACCCGGGGGGAAGGCCCCAGCATTTT	CASSYPGGRPQHF
-	TRBV2	-	TRBJ2-1	TGTGCCAGCACCCCCCCGGAAGGCAATGAGCAGTTCTTC	CASTPPEGNEQFF
-	TRBV2	-	TRBJ1-1	TGTGCCAGCAGTGAAGCGTTGGGGAACACTGAAGCTTTCTTT	CASSEALGNTEAFF
TRBD2	TRBV11-2	-	TRBJ2-4	TGTGCCAGCAGCCCGGGGGTAGCGGGGGGAGCCAAAAACATTCAGTACTTC	CASSPGVAGGAKNIQYF
-	TRBV6-1	-	TRBJ2-1	TGTCTACCCGGACTACCCCCCAATAATGAGCAGTTCTTC	CLPGLPPNNEQFF
-	TRBV9	-	TRBJ1-1	TGTGCCAGCAGCGCCTCGTCGGCACCCAGGGGGAACACTGAAGCTTTCTTT	CASSASSAPRGNTEAFF
TRBD1	TRBV2	-	TRBJ2-7	TGTGCCAGCACTCCGGGACAGCTCTCCTACGAGCAGTACTTC	CASTPGQLSYEQYF
-	TRBV19	-	TRBJ2-1	TGTGCCACGAGCCCCAAATCCATCCGGGAGCAGTTCTTC	CATSPKSIREQFF
TRBD2	TRBV19	-	TRBJ2-2	TGTGCCAGTAGTAGGACTAGCGGGAGTGACGGGGAGCTGTTTTTT	CASSRTSGSDGELFF
TRBD1	TRBV11-2	-	TRBJ2-7	TGTGCCAGCAGCACCGGGACAGGAACCTACGAGCAGTACTTC	CASSTGTGTYEQYF
TRBD2	TRBV27	-	TRBJ2-1	TGTGCCAGCACCCCTCATCCAGCGGGAGCCAGTGCCGCTGAGCAGTTCTTC	CASTPHPAGASAAEQFF
-	TRBV5-1	-	TRBJ2-2	TGCGCCAGCACCAGCTTATGGGACTTCGACACCGGGGAGCTGTTTTTT	CASTSLWDFDTGELFF
TRBD1	TRBV7-9	-	TRBJ2-5	TGTGCCAGCAGCTCCGGGACAGGTCAAGAGACCCAGTACTTC	CASSSGTGQETQYF
-	TRBV10-1	-	TRBJ2-3	TGCGCCAGCCAATTGTGGAGGCACCTACCCACAGATACGCAGTATTTT	CASQLWRHLPTDTQYF
-	TRBV4-3	-	TRBJ2-1	TGCGCCAGCAGCCAATCCTGGGGGGACTACAATGAGCAGTTCTTC	CASSQSWGDYNEQFF
-	TRBV2	-	TRBJ1-1	TGTGCCAGCAGGGGAAACACTGAAGCTTTCTTT	CASRGNTEAFF
TRBD2	TRBV29-1	once	TRBJ2-7	TGCAGCGCCCTCGGGGGGAACACCTACGAGCAGTACTTC	CSALGGNTYEQYF
-	TRBV5-1	-	TRBJ1-3	TGCGCCAGCACATATGGAAACACCATATATTTT	CASTYGNTIYF
-	TRBV7-9	-	TRBJ2-7	TGTGCCAGCAGCGGCGGGGCGCCACTCCTTGATCACGAGCAGTACTTC	CASSGGAPLLDHEQYF
TRBD1	TRBV13	few	TRBJ1-1	TGTGCCAGCAGCCCTCCCGGGACAGGGACTTCGGAAGCTTTCTTT	CASSPPGTGTSEAFF
-	TRBV5-5	-	TRBJ2-1	TGTGCCAGCAGCTTAAAGACAGTTTTTAATGAGCAGTTCTTC	CASSLKTVFNEQFF
-	TRBV10-3	-	TRBJ2-7	TGTGCCATCAGTGTTGTGACCTACGAGCAGTACTTC	CAISVVTYEQYF
TRBD2	TRBV18	-	TRBJ2-7	TGTGCCAGCTCACCTCCCGGACTAGCGGGAGTTATCTACGAGCAGTACTTC	CASSPPGLAGVIYEQYF
-	TRBV19	-	TRBJ2-5	TGTGCCAGGAAAAGGGGCCTGGAGACCCAGTACTTC	CARKRGLETQYF
TRBD2	TRBV7-8	-	TRBJ2-1	TGTGCCAGCAGCTCTAAACTAGCGGGAGTTATCAATGAGCAGTTCTTC	CASSSKLAGVINEQFF
TRBD2	TRBV7-9	once	TRBJ2-5	TGTGCCAGCAGCTTAGCCCTAGCGGGAGAGACCCAGTACTTC	CASSLALAGETQYF
TRBD2	TRBV7-9	-	TRBJ2-7	TGTGCCAGCAGCTGGGCGGGGGGAACCTACGAGCAGTACTTC	CASSWAGGTYEQYF
-	TRBV7-2	-	TRBJ1-2	TGTGCCAGCAGCTTAGTCGGGGACTATGGCTACACCTTC	CASSLVGDYGYTF
-	TRBV13	-	TRBJ2-7	TGTGCCAGCAGCCCAAGAGACAGGCTCGGGGAGCAGTACTTC	CASSPRDRLGEQYF
TRBD1	TRBV18	-	TRBJ1-4	TGTGCCAGCTCGATGGACAGGGGAGATGAAAAACTGTTTTTT	CASSMDRGDEKLFF
-	TRBV5-4	-	TRBJ1-1	TGTGCCAGCAGCCTGATCCCGGGACATACCACTGAAGCTTTCTTT	CASSLIPGHTTEAFF
-	TRBV28	-	TRBJ2-1	TGTGCCAGCAGTTTAACTGGGCTAGGGGAGAGAGACAATGAGCAGTTCTTC	CASSLTGLGERDNEQFF
TRBD1	TRBV7-9	-	TRBJ2-7	TGTGCCAGCATCCCCCCTGACAGGGAAGGGCACGAGCAGTACTTC	CASIPPDREGHEQYF
TRBD2	TRBV27	-	TRBJ2-1	TGTGCCAGCAGTTCCAGTCCCGGGACTAGCCTCAATGAGCAGTTCTTC	CASSSSPGTSLNEQFF
TRBD2	TRBV18	-	TRBJ2-7	TGTGCCAGCTCACCTATCTCACCGGGACTAGCGGGACTCAAATTGGACGAGCAGTACTTC	CASSPISPGLAGLKLDEQYF
-	TRBV10-3	-	TRBJ1-2	TGTGCCATCAGGGAGGACATCTTCGATGGCTACACCTTC	CAIREDIFDGYTF
-	TRBV28	-	TRBJ1-1	TGTGCCAGCAGTTTTAAACCACTGAACACTGAAGCTTTCTTT	CASSFKPLNTEAFF
-	TRBV29-1	-	TRBJ2-2	TGCAGCGTTGCTCTACGCGGGGAGCTGTTTTTT	CSVALRGELFF
-	TRBV27	-	TRBJ2-5	TGTGCCAGCAGATCCTCCAATGAGACCCAGTACTTC	CASRSSNETQYF
-	TRBV13	-	TRBJ2-7	TGTGCCAGCAGCTCCCGGACAGCCTCAAGTGTGGGAATAGGAGACGAGCAGTACTTC	CASSSRTASSVGIGDEQYF
-	TRBV28	-	TRBJ1-2	TGTGCCACCAGGGGCCTTCAGGGGATCGGTGGCTACACCTTC	CATRGLQGIGGYTF
TRBD2	TRBV27	-	TRBJ2-3	TGTGCCACCCTCCCGACGGGAGCGGGACTCACAGATACGCAGTATTTT	CATLPTGAGLTDTQYF
-	TRBV27	-	TRBJ1-1	TGTGCCAGCAGTATCAGGGCCCCGGACACTGAAGCTTTCTTT	CASSIRAPDTEAFF
-	TRBV28	-	TRBJ2-7	TGTGCCAGCAGTTTTCTTCAGGGTGGCTACGAGCAGTACTTC	CASSFLQGGYEQYF
-	TRBV10-2	-	TRBJ1-2	TGCGCCAGCAGTGAGTATGTGTACTATGGCTACACCTTC	CASSEYVYYGYTF
-	TRBV4-1	-	TRBJ1-2	TGCGCCAGCAGCCAAGTGGAGGGTGCGCGCTACACCTTC	CASSQVEGARYTF
-	TRBV27	-	TRBJ1-1	TGTGCCAGCAGTGTTATCGGGGGACTCACTGAAGCTTTCTTT	CASSVIGGLTEAFF
TRBD1	TRBV6-5	-	TRBJ1-2	TGTGCCAGCAGTGACCGGGACAGCCTCTATGGCTACACCTTC	CASSDRDSLYGYTF
-	TRBV19	-	TRBJ1-1	TGTGCCAGTACCCCCCGAAGAGTCGACACTGAAGCTTTCTTT	CASTPRRVDTEAFF
TRBD2	TRBV19	-	TRBJ2-5	TGTGCCAGTAGTATGCACGGGAGGGAGACCCAGTACTTC	CASSMHGRETQYF
TRBD1	TRBV7-9	once	TRBJ2-3	TGTGCCAGCAGCTTAAACCCAAGACAGGGGGCCACAGATACGCAGTATTTT	CASSLNPRQGATDTQYF
-	TRBV7-2	-	TRBJ2-6	TGTGCCAGCAGCGTTTTATGGTTAGGTCCTGGGGCCAACGTCCTGACTTTC	CASSVLWLGPGANVLTF
TRBD2	TRBV5-4	-	TRBJ2-2	TGTGCCAGCAGCATACTAGCGGGAGGGCCTGCCGGGGAGCTGTTTTTT	CASSILAGGPAGELFF
TRBD2	TRBV10-3	-	TRBJ2-7	TGTGCCATCAGTGAGTCGGGGGGGGAGCAGTACTTC	CAISESGGEQYF
TRBD1	TRBV25-1	-	TRBJ1-3	TGTGCCAGCAGTGGTTGGACAGGGTCCGGAAACACCATATATTTT	CASSGWTGSGNTIYF